The 31 T cell receptor beta chains below all came from one sample that was sequenced in a study of T cells in Graves' hyperthyroidism and ophthalmopathy. TCR beta CDR3 regions were amplified from RNA. First-round RT-PCR of the TCR CDR3 relied on the HTBI primer set. TCRdb re-called the multiplex PCR reads with MiXCR, one entry per CDR3 protein. Of a few hundred thousand distinct CDR3 sequences in the sample, about 15% were seen once. The sample taken for sequencing was blood. The receptors shown here come from a young woman with Graves' ophthalmopathy.

This clonotype was found a few times. J is TRBJ2-6 and V is TRBV6-1; D is undetermined. Trimming took 7 bases from V and 0 from J, leaving 13 bases between them. The CDR3 is 16 residues long. Per germline, CDR1 MNHNS and CDR2 SASEGT. The CDR3 DNA follows: TGTGCCAGCAACCTACAGTCTATCTCTGGGGCCAACGTCCTGACTTTC. It specifies CASNLQSISGANVLTF.

This clonotype appeared many times. This chain joins TRBV12-3 or TRBV12-4 and TRBJ1-1; a possible D gene is TRBD1 (5 bases). The CDR3 has 15 residues. V lost 3 bases, J lost 4 bases, and 15 bases lay in between. The CDR3 here is CASSFEGREGTEAFF. As DNA, the CDR3 is TGTGCCAGCAGTTTTGAAGGCAGGGAGGGCACTGAAGCTTTCTTT.

This clonotype has a count of ten or more. This chain links TRBV7-9 with TRBJ2-5, with D maybe TRBD2 (6 bases). With 1 base removed from V and 5 bases from J, the gap between germline ends came to 14 bases. Germline V gene lookup returns CDR1 SEHNR and CDR2 FQNEAQ (reference sequence). This CDR3 region has 15 residues. The CDR3 sequence is CASSLGAGSIETQYF. The CDR3 DNA follows: TGTGCCAGCAGCTTAGGCGCGGGGAGCATCGAGACCCAGTACTTC.

This clonotype was picked up many times. The chain joins TRBV30 to TRBJ2-1, with 7 bases fitting TRBD2. Germline V gives CDR1 GTSNPN, CDR2 SVGIG (reference sequence). V shed 8 bases and J 1 base; nucleotides not matched to a gene: 17. The CDR3 is 17 residues long. The CDR3 DNA reads as TGTGCCCTGGAGATTTTAGAGGGAGGGCCTTCCTACAATGAGCAGTTCTTC. Translating it yields CALEILEGGPSYNEQFF.

In its sample, this clonotype was seen a few times. The rearrangement uses TRBV30 and TRBJ2-7; 12 bases map to TRBD1. The CDR3 runs to 17 residues. Trimming at V came to 1 base and at J to 4 bases, leaving 11 bases not matched to a gene. CDR1 and CDR2 from the germline V gene are GTSNPN and SVGIG (reference sequence). CDR3 in amino acids: CAWSGPPGQGAYYEQYF. In nucleotides, the CDR3 is TGTGCCTGGAGTGGACCTCCGGGACAGGGGGCCTATTACGAGCAGTACTTC. The full variable domain, rest sourced from reference TRBV30 and TRBJ2-7, is SQTIHQWPATLVQPVGSPLSLECTVEGTSNPNLYWYRQAAGRGLQLLFYSVGIGQISSEVPQNLSASRPQDRQFILSSKKLLLSDSGFYLCAWSGPPGQGAYYEQYFGPGTRLTVT.

Concerning this clonotype: One end of the junction is discordant with germline, which a read error may explain. This chain links TRBV5-5 with TRBJ1-4; TRBD1 matches at 11 bases. This CDR3 is built from 16 residues. CDR1 is SGHKS, CDR2 YYEKEE, per germline (reference sequence). CDR3 in DNA: TGCGCCAGCAGCCAGGGACAGGGGGTTAAAGATGAAAAACTGTTTTTT. This codes for CASSQGQGVKDEKLFF.

This chain uses TRBV20-1 with TRBJ2-7; tentatively, D is TRBD1 (6 bases). The CDR3 contains 12 residues. Germline V lookup: CDR1 DFQATT, CDR2 SNEGSKA (reference sequence). CDR3 amino acids: CSAQGQSYEQYF. CDR3 nucleotide sequence: TGCAGCGCCCAGGGACAATCCTACGAGCAGTACTTC.

The genes are TRBV10-3 and TRBJ2-3; 7 bases map to TRBD2. Germline V gene lookup returns CDR1 ENHRY and CDR2 SYGVKD. This CDR3 spans 19 amino acids. Losses at the gene ends were 2 bases for V and 0 bases for J; bases not matched to a gene: 14. The CDR3 spells CAISEPDLRGGTSTDTQYF. The CDR3 DNA is TGTGCCATCAGTGAGCCCGACTTGCGCGGGGGTACTAGCACAGATACGCAGTATTTT.

The rearrangement uses TRBV27 and TRBJ1-5, with a weak D call TRBD1 (6 bases). The CDR3 covers 15 residues. V lost 6 bases, J lost 7 bases, and 19 bases lay in between. Germline V CDR1 and CDR2: MNHEY, SMNVEV (reference sequence). CDR3 nucleotides: TGTGCCAGCAGATCGCTGGTGGGGGCTGGACAGCCCCAGCATTTT. Protein sequence: CASRSLVGAGQPQHF.

This clonotype was observed many times. This chain uses TRBV27 with TRBJ1-1; the D gene is possibly TRBD1 (6 bases). Germline CDR1 is MNHEY and CDR2 is SMNVEV (reference sequence). Trimming cost V 2 bases and J 11 bases, with 12 bases left between them. The CDR3 is 12 residues long. This CDR3 reads CASSLTGGAAFF. The CDR3 bases are TGTGCCAGCAGTTTAACGGGGGGCGCGGCTTTCTTT.

This clonotype was observed at least ten times. The CDR3, as DNA: TGTGCCAGCAGTGAACTTGGGGATGAGCAGTTCTTC. Translating gives CASSELGDEQFF. The rearrangement links TRBV6-1 to TRBJ2-1; D is uncertain. The germline V and J ends were trimmed by 2 bases and 8 bases, with 7 bases remaining between them. The CDR3 runs 12 residues. Germline V gives CDR1 MNHNS, CDR2 SASEGT.

The J gene is TRBJ2-7, the V gene TRBV28; 8 positions match TRBD1. The CDR3 covers 14 residues. The V gene's germline CDR1 is MDHEN and CDR2 SYDVKM. V gave up 7 bases and J gave up 7 bases; unmatched junction bases: 12. The CDR3 DNA sequence: TGTGCCAGCATAGGACAGGGAGTCTGGTCTGAGCAGTACTTC. It specifies CASIGQGVWSEQYF.

This clonotype was seen only a few times. The V gene is TRBV9, the J gene TRBJ2-1; possible D gene TRBD2, 5 bases. The V end was cut by 5 bases, the J end by 2 bases, with 14 bases between. The CDR3 has 15 amino acids. In germline, CDR1 is SGDLS, CDR2 YYNGEE. In nucleotides, the CDR3 is TGTGCCAGCAGTCCCGGGGTTACCGCCTACAATGAGCAGTTCTTC. Protein sequence: CASSPGVTAYNEQFF.

J is TRBJ2-3 and V is TRBV3-1; D may be TRBD2 (6 bases). Looked up from germline, CDR1 is LGHDT and CDR2 is YNNKEL (reference sequence). The CDR3 contains 15 residues. V gave up 0 bases and J gave up 2 bases, with 9 bases separating them. As DNA, the CDR3 is TGTGCCAGCAGCCAAGAATCACTAGCCACAGATACGCAGTATTTT. Its protein product is CASSQESLATDTQYF.

V usage is TRBV7-2 and J usage is TRBJ1-6; D not resolved. Deletions cut 1 base from V and 6 bases from J, with 4 bases between. Germline assignment: CDR1 SGHTA and CDR2 FQGNSA. The CDR3 is 13 amino acids. The CDR3: CASSLGVNSPLHF. The CDR3 DNA reads as TGTGCCAGCAGCTTAGGGGTTAATTCACCCCTCCACTTT.

This clonotype was detected a few times. The chain uses TRBV27 and TRBJ2-3; D is uncertain. In germline, CDR1 is MNHEY, CDR2 SMNVEV (reference sequence). V lost 1 base and J 0 bases, leaving 8 bases between the germline ends. The CDR3 covers 15 residues. The DNA for the CDR3 is TGTGCCAGCAGTTTATACTCCCCTAGCACAGATACGCAGTATTTT. Encoded protein: CASSLYSPSTDTQYF.

The V call is TRBV6-2 or TRBV6-3, the J call TRBJ2-3; 9 bases map to TRBD2. Germline V gene lookup returns CDR1 MNHEY and CDR2 SVGEGT. This CDR3 is built from 16 residues. V was pared by 6 bases and J by 6 bases, with 13 bases of the junction left unmatched. The CDR3 is CASRRGLAAFMDTQYF. The CDR3 DNA is TGTGCCAGCAGACGGGGACTAGCAGCCTTCATGGATACGCAGTATTTT.

This clonotype was seen many times. The rearrangement uses TRBV5-6 and TRBJ2-3; no reliable D call. The CDR3 loop spans 14 amino acids. Germline-derived CDR1 and CDR2 are SGHDT and YYEEEE. V shed 1 base and J shed 2 bases, with 8 bases lying between them. The CDR3 protein is CASSLLGNTDTQYF. CDR3 nucleotide sequence: TGTGCCAGCAGCTTGCTTGGGAACACAGATACGCAGTATTTT. Full variable domain (outside the CDR3, taken from reference TRBV5-6 and TRBJ2-3): DAGVTQSPTHLIKTRGQQVTLRCSPKSGHDTVSWYQQALGQGPQFIFQYYEEEERQRGNFPDRFSGHQFPNYSSELNVNALLLGDSALYLCASSLLGNTDTQYFGPGTRLTVL.

This clonotype has a handful of counts. The V call is TRBV24-1, the J call TRBJ2-7; 7 bases line up with TRBD1. CDR3 length: 17 amino acids. The V and J ends lost 2 bases and 0 bases, in that order; junction bases with no gene match: 9. Germline CDR1 and CDR2: KGHDR and SFDVKD. CDR3 sequence: CATSDSQLTGSSYEQYF. The CDR3 nucleotides are TGTGCCACCAGTGATTCCCAGTTGACAGGGAGCTCCTACGAGCAGTACTTC.

The sample holds many counts of this clonotype. The chain combines TRBV30 with TRBJ2-1; 9 nucleotides align to TRBD1. The CDR3 is 12 amino acids. Germline trimming cut 5 bases from V and 10 bases from J; bases unmatched to any gene: 6. The germline gives CDR1 GTSNPN, CDR2 SVGIG (reference sequence). CDR3: CAWRRTGGEQFF. CDR3 DNA: TGTGCCTGGCGCCGAACAGGGGGCGAGCAGTTCTTC.

This clonotype came up many times. The V and J genes are TRBV6-2 or TRBV6-3 and TRBJ2-7, with D possibly TRBD2 on 5 matching bases. The CDR3 runs to 17 residues. CDR1 and CDR2 from the germline V gene are MNHEY and SVGEGT. The germline V and J ends were trimmed by 6 bases and 5 bases, with 26 bases remaining between them. Written as DNA, the CDR3 is TGTGCCAGCAGCGACCTAACGGACTCAACTCTTCAGGACGAGCAGTACTTC. Amino acids: CASSDLTDSTLQDEQYF.

This clonotype has only a few counts. The J gene is TRBJ2-7, the V gene TRBV14; D is tentatively TRBD1 or TRBD2 (5 bases each). The CDR3 sequence is 15 residues long. Per germline, CDR1 SGHDN and CDR2 FVKESK. Trimming cost V 2 bases and J 2 bases, with 13 bases left between them. In DNA form, the CDR3 reads TGTGCCAGCAGCCAATCGGGACGGCCAACCTACGAGCAGTACTTC. Translating it yields CASSQSGRPTYEQYF. The variable domain in full, completed from reference TRBV14 and TRBJ2-7, reads EAGVTQFPSHSVIEKGQTVTLRCDPISGHDNLYWYRRVMGKEIKFLLHFVKESKQDESGMPNNRFLAERTGGTYSTLKVQPAELEDSGVYFCASSQSGRPTYEQYFGPGTRLTVT.

In its sample, this clonotype was seen many times. This chain joins TRBV2 and TRBJ1-5; the D gene is possibly TRBD1 (5 bases). The CDR3 has 14 residues. Germline V gene lookup returns CDR1 SNHLY and CDR2 FYNNEI. V was clipped by 7 bases and J by 6 bases, with 16 bases between them. CDR3 DNA sequence: TGTGCCAGCACCGTCTCAGGGATTCGTCAGCCCCAGCATTTT. Protein sequence: CASTVSGIRQPQHF.

This clonotype was seen ten or more times. The V call is TRBV9, the J call TRBJ2-7, with 8 bases that match TRBD1. Germline V CDR1 and CDR2: SGDLS, YYNGEE. With V trimmed by 0 bases and J by 2 bases, 4 bases remained unmatched. The CDR3 is 15 residues long. The CDR3 loop reads CASSVGQGAAYEQYF. For the CDR3, the DNA is TGTGCCAGCAGCGTAGGGCAGGGGGCCGCCTACGAGCAGTACTTC.

The sample holds a few counts of this clonotype. The chain combines TRBV11-2 with TRBJ1-6; D is unresolved. V lost 1 base to trimming and J lost 9 bases, with 7 bases between them. This CDR3 has 13 residues. Germline V CDR1 and CDR2: SGHAT, FQNNGV. CDR3 residues: CASSLGSPSPLHF. The CDR3 DNA reads TGTGCCAGCAGCTTAGGTAGTCCTTCACCCCTCCACTTT.

As concerns this clonotype: Possible read error: a much larger clone is one base away. This chain links TRBV6-1 with TRBJ2-1; TRBD1 matches 9 bases. Looked up from germline, CDR1 is MNHNS and CDR2 is SASEGT. V shed 0 bases, J shed 5 bases, and the junction held 5 bases outside the gene matches. This CDR3 has 16 amino acids. CDR3 DNA sequence: TGTGCCAGCAGTGAAGCGGGGACAGGGTACGACAATGAGCAGTTCTTC. Protein product: CASSEAGTGYDNEQFF.

This clonotype was counted many times. V gene TRBV28 combines with J gene TRBJ2-1; D assignment may be TRBD1 or TRBD2 (5 bases each). Trimming took off 3 bases at V and 3 bases at J, with 12 bases between the two ends. CDR3 size: 15 residues. Germline CDR1 and CDR2: MDHEN and SYDVKM. The DNA for the CDR3 is TGTGCCAGCAGTTTGAGAGGGGTCCGCTACAATGAGCAGTTCTTC. This translates into CASSLRGVRYNEQFF.

There are many counts of this clonotype. The genes are TRBV11-2 and TRBJ2-2, with a possible D match to TRBD2 (6 bases). V was trimmed by 0 bases and J by 1 base, leaving 9 bases between them. CDR1 is SGHAT and CDR2 is FQNNGV in the germline V gene. The CDR3 is 16 residues long. In DNA, the CDR3 is TGTGCCAGCAGCTTAGATCCTAGCGAGAACACCGGGGAGCTGTTTTTT. It codes for CASSLDPSENTGELFF.

This clonotype has a count of ten or more. The V and J genes are TRBV7-2 and TRBJ1-4; no clear D gene. The CDR3 runs to 13 residues. CDR1 is SGHTA, CDR2 FQGNSA, per germline. V lost 5 bases and J 7 bases, leaving 11 bases between the germline ends. The CDR3 nucleotides read TGTGCCAGCAGCCCCAGTCTCCCTGAAAAACTGTTTTTT. It encodes CASSPSLPEKLFF. Full variable domain (rest looked up from reference TRBV7-2 and TRBJ1-4): GAGVSQSPSNKVTEKGKDVELRCDPISGHTALYWYRQSLGQGLEFLIYFQGNSAPDKSGLPSDRFSAERTGGSVSTLTIQRTQQEDSAVYLCASSPSLPEKLFFGSGTQLSVL.

This clonotype was observed a few times. The genes are TRBV5-1 and TRBJ1-2; D remains unclear. Germline loops: CDR1 SGHRS, CDR2 YFSETQ. Trimming stripped 1 base from V and 3 bases from J, with 7 bases between. CDR3 length equals 13 residues. The CDR3 DNA reads TGCGCCAGCAGCTTGACTAGCTACTATGGCTACACCTTC. Translated, it gives CASSLTSYYGYTF. The full variable domain, its missing parts supplied by reference TRBV5-1 and TRBJ1-2, is KAGVTQTPRYLIKTRGQQVTLSCSPISGHRSVSWYQQTPGQGLQFLFEYFSETQRNKGNFPGRFSGRQFSNSRSEMNVSTLELGDSALYLCASSLTSYYGYTFGSGTRLTVV.

This clonotype was counted only a few times. V usage is TRBV7-9 and J usage is TRBJ1-4; 9 bases match TRBD1. V was clipped by 4 bases and J by 7 bases; unmatched bases: 7. The CDR3 runs 15 residues. Germline loops: CDR1 SEHNR, CDR2 FQNEAQ (reference sequence). The CDR3 here is CASSSPGQGTEKLFF. The CDR3 DNA is TGTGCCAGCAGCTCTCCGGGACAGGGCACTGAAAAACTGTTTTTT.